This T cell receptor (beta chain) appears in the sequencing data of a study of blood T cells in healthy people across ages. Combining a sample-barcoded 5' primer with a J-beta primer mix, a second PCR ran for 7 to 11 cycles. TCRdb analysed the 5' RACE reads with MiXCR anew, one entry per CDR3 protein. This sample carries 1 million or so distinct CDR3 sequences, 25% of them seen once, and the ten largest clones take approximately 0.7%. Germline V gene data show CDR1 as SQVTM and CDR2 as ANQGSEA. This CDR3 region has 14 residues. Only one count was recorded for this clonotype. This same sample was also part of a study on T cells of mothers and their children.

The clonotype originates from a girl under 10 years old in good health. Sample: blood. The chain links TRBV29-1 to TRBJ2-5, with D perhaps matching TRBD2 (5 bases). TRBJ2-7 explains the end of the DNA better; the J call may be wrong. The CDR3 is CSVGTWNRRYEQYF. The CDR3 DNA reads as TGCAGCGTTGGAACGTGGAACCGGAGGTACGAGCAGTACTTC.